The T cell receptor (beta chain) described here comes from a study of PD-L1 blockade in urothelial cancer. Study-wide background: Every 3 weeks, patients received intravenous atezolizumab 1,200 mg, beginning 2014. About 90% of the roughly 30 patients were men with bladder-origin urothelial cancer. Median T cell yield per blood sample was more than 120,000 cells.

V lost 7 bases, J lost 4 bases, and 24 bases lay in between. The V gene's germline CDR1 is SGHTA and CDR2 FQGTGA. CDR3 length: 17 amino acids. The data were produced by immunoSEQ multiplex PCR, yet TCRdb's version contains in-frame clones alone and is incomplete. The sample records 40,000 to 60,000 clones, about 86% being singletons. Stated time point: pretreatment peripheral blood. Peripheral blood mononuclear cells were collected from every patient before and during treatment, yielding between 1 and 8 samples per patient. The chain is built from TRBV7-3 and TRBJ2-3, with D possibly being TRBD2 (6 bases). The sequence was collected from a man between 65 and 85 years old with urothelial cancer. Here the sequenced sample was PBMCs, taken around atezolizumab (anti-PD-L1) treatment. The CDR3 sequence: CASIFRGGLISPDTQYF. The CDR3 nucleotides read TGTGCCAGCATTTTTCGGGGAGGACTCATCTCTCCAGATACGCAGTATTTT. The full variable domain, its missing parts supplied by reference TRBV7-3 and TRBJ2-3, is GAGVSQTPSNKVTEKGKYVELRCDPISGHTALYWYRQSLGQGPEFLIYFQGTGAADDSGLPNDRFFAVRPEGSVSTLKIQRTERGDSAVYLCASIFRGGLISPDTQYFGPGTRLTVL.